This T cell receptor (beta chain) derives from a study of identical twins. Regarding the study as a whole: It was cross-sectional statistical analysis, not following the same donors, that the conclusions relied on.

TCRdb re-analysed the 5' RACE reads in MiXCR, keeping a single row per CDR3 protein. The sample contains fewer than 800,000 distinct CDR3 sequences, less than 9% of which appear only once. Of note for this clonotype: Its antigen is unidentified.

CDR1 LNHNV and CDR2 YYDKDF come from the germline V gene (reference sequence). The CDR3 length is 17 residues. V shed 5 bases, J shed 3 bases, and the junction held 12 bases outside the gene matches. The sample was also reused in another study, on yellow fever vaccine responses in identical twins.

The sequence derives from a woman between 18 and 30 years old in good health. Sequenced: PBMCs. This chain joins TRBV15 and TRBJ2-3, with 9 bases matching TRBD1. The CDR3 loop is CATSRQSGTGRTDTQYF. The CDR3 DNA follows: TGTGCCACCAGCCGCCAGTCCGGGACAGGGCGGACAGATACGCAGTATTTT. Combining the CDR3 with reference TRBV15 and TRBJ2-3 gives the whole variable domain DAMVIQNPRYQVTQFGKPVTLSCSQTLNHNVMYWYQQKSSQAPKLLFHYYDKDFNNEADTPDNFQSRRPNTSFCFLDIRSPGLGDTAMYLCATSRQSGTGRTDTQYFGPGTRLTVL.